A selection of T cell receptor beta chains follows, all from one sample in a study of response to subunit inactivated influenza vaccine. Each CDR3 protein is one row after TCRdb ran MiXCR on the RT-PCR reads. The sample holds 500,000 to 600,000 distinct CDR3 sequences, 11% to 15% seen once. The sample here was PBMCs from blood, taken 11 to 12 days after vaccination. The receptors were gathered from a man aged 50-60 years who received an inactivated influenza vaccine. CDR3s include the opening cysteine and the closing phenylalanine or tryptophan. D genes are given only for firm matches. Size is stated for part of the rows, as once, few or many counts, or as a class when the clone is expanded.

>TRBJ2-7|TRBV28|-|TRBD2
CASSLWRGGEQYF
TGTGCCAGCAGTTTATGGCGCGGGGGCGAGCAGTACTTC
>TRBJ1-1|TRBV20-1|few|-
CSARHRGEAFF
TGCAGTGCTAGACACCGGGGTGAAGCTTTCTTT
>TRBJ2-7|TRBV7-6|-|-
CASSLVANSYEQYF
TGTGCCAGCAGCTTAGTGGCCAACTCCTACGAGCAGTACTTC
>TRBJ2-7|TRBV5-5|-|-
CASSSQGTAGSYEQYF
TGTGCCAGCAGCTCACAGGGAACAGCTGGCTCCTACGAGCAGTACTTC
>TRBJ2-3|TRBV7-9|-|-
CASRKIRAPGDTQYF
TGTGCCAGCAGGAAAATCCGGGCCCCAGGGGATACGCAGTATTTT
>TRBJ2-7|TRBV5-1|few|-
CASSSGWAESYEQYF
TGCGCCAGCAGCTCGGGGTGGGCAGAATCATACGAGCAGTACTTC
>TRBJ2-1|TRBV11-2|many|TRBD2
CASHPLAGGPYEQFF
TGTGCCAGCCACCCCCTAGCGGGAGGGCCGTATGAGCAGTTCTTC
>TRBJ2-7|TRBV29-1|few|TRBD1
CSAGQGRAYEQYF
TGCAGCGCAGGACAGGGAAGGGCCTACGAGCAGTACTTC
>TRBJ2-5|TRBV12-3/TRBV12-4|many|-
CASSLGRVVGETQYF
TGTGCCAGCAGTTTAGGCAGGGTGGTTGGAGAGACCCAGTACTTC
>TRBJ2-3|TRBV30|-|-
CAWSSTTPNTQYF
TGTGCCTGGAGTTCGACGACCCCTAATACGCAGTATTTT
>TRBJ2-7|TRBV28|many|TRBD2
CASTRGTSGRGVYEQYF
TGTGCCAGCACCCGGGGGACTAGCGGGAGAGGTGTCTACGAGCAGTACTTC
>TRBJ1-2|TRBV27|many|TRBD1
CASSFRQGDGYTF
TGTGCCAGCAGTTTCCGACAGGGAGATGGCTACACCTTC
>TRBJ1-2|TRBV12-3/TRBV12-4|-|-
CASSPLRQRNYGYTF
TGTGCCAGCAGCCCTCTACGACAGAGAAACTATGGCTACACCTTC
>TRBJ2-4|TRBV28|few|-
CASSPLRGNIQYF
TGTGCCAGCAGTCCTCTTCGGGGAAACATTCAGTACTTC
>TRBJ2-3|TRBV2|-|TRBD1
CASSGQGAGDTQYF
TGTGCCAGCAGTGGACAGGGGGCAGGAGATACGCAGTATTTT
>TRBJ2-7|TRBV7-2|many|-
CASSVQGAGHYEQYF
TGTGCCAGCAGTGTACAAGGGGCGGGGCACTACGAGCAGTACTTC
>TRBJ1-2|TRBV7-2|many|TRBD1
CASSPGGDSYGYTF
TGTGCCAGCAGCCCAGGGGGGGACAGCTATGGCTACACCTTC
>TRBJ1-1|TRBV18|many|-
CASSPGQNTEAFF
TGTGCCAGCAGTCCCGGCCAGAACACTGAAGCTTTCTTT
>TRBJ2-2|TRBV6-2/TRBV6-3|-|TRBD1
CASSNDRVSNTGELFF
TGTGCCAGCAGTAACGACAGGGTGTCAAACACCGGGGAGCTGTTTTTT
>TRBJ2-5|TRBV14|few|-
CASSLTGGSETQYF
TGTGCCAGCAGTCTAACCGGGGGTTCAGAGACCCAGTACTTC
>TRBJ1-1|TRBV30|few|TRBD1
CAWSAGQGRTFF
TGTGCCTGGAGTGCGGGACAGGGACGGACTTTCTTT
>TRBJ2-7|TRBV6-1|few|-
CASSKRTGNEQYF
TGTGCCAGCAGTAAACGAACAGGGAACGAGCAGTACTTC
>TRBJ2-1|TRBV9|-|TRBD2
CASSVEAAGGYNEQFF
TGTGCCAGCAGCGTAGAGGCAGCGGGGGGGTACAATGAGCAGTTCTTC
>TRBJ2-7|TRBV27|few|-
CASSLNVNSYEQYF
TGTGCCAGCAGTTTAAACGTAAACTCCTACGAGCAGTACTTC
>TRBJ2-3|TRBV20-1|few|TRBD2
CSASGSGATDTQYF
TGCAGTGCTAGCGGTAGCGGGGCCACAGATACGCAGTATTTT
>TRBJ2-4|TRBV5-1|many|-
CASSLDKPDIQYF
TGCGCCAGCAGCTTGGACAAGCCCGACATTCAGTACTTC
>TRBJ2-1|TRBV20-1|-|TRBD2
CCARDRGLAGGFDEQFF
TGCTGTGCTAGAGATCGGGGACTAGCGGGGGGCTTTGATGAGCAGTTCTTC
>TRBJ1-1|TRBV5-6|-|-
CASNRQVNTEAFF
TGTGCCAGCAACAGACAGGTGAACACTGAAGCTTTCTTT
>TRBJ2-5|TRBV6-5|-|-
CASSYAGGSIQETQYF
TGTGCCAGCAGTTACGCGGGCGGCAGCATCCAAGAGACCCAGTACTTC
>TRBJ2-1|TRBV28|few|TRBD1
CASNPGQGYKLAKGSTNEQFF
TGTGCCAGCAATCCGGGACAGGGATATAAACTAGCAAAAGGGAGCACCAATGAGCAGTTCTTC
>TRBJ1-1|TRBV19|-|-
CASRGQHPLHTEAFF
TGTGCCAGTCGTGGGCAGCACCCGCTGCACACTGAAGCTTTCTTT
>TRBJ2-2|TRBV5-1|-|TRBD1
CASSSQGAGNTGELFF
TGCGCCAGCAGCTCTCAGGGGGCGGGGAACACCGGGGAGCTGTTTTTT
>TRBJ1-2|TRBV7-9|few|-
CASSQSVGRTYGYTF
TGTGCCAGCAGCCAGTCCGTGGGTCGGACCTATGGCTACACCTTC
>TRBJ2-3|TRBV12-5|few|-
CAPKPTTSTDTQYF
TGTGCACCAAAGCCAACTACTAGCACAGATACGCAGTATTTT
>TRBJ2-1|TRBV10-3|few|-
CAISESGSSYNEQFF
TGTGCCATCAGTGAATCGGGCAGCTCCTACAATGAGCAGTTCTTC
>TRBJ1-5|TRBV16|few|-
CASSRLGPQHF
TGTGCCAGCAGCCGTCTGGGGCCCCAGCATTTT
>TRBJ1-5|TRBV9|-|TRBD1
CASSVGQGGQPQHF
TGTGCCAGCAGCGTCGGACAGGGTGGTCAGCCCCAGCATTTT
>TRBJ2-1|TRBV9|few|TRBD1
CASSGGQVLLDEQFF
TGTGCCAGCAGCGGCGGACAGGTGCTTTTGGATGAGCAGTTCTTC
>TRBJ2-3|TRBV15|-|-
CATSKTTPPDTQYF
TGTGCCACCAGCAAAACTACGCCCCCAGATACGCAGTATTTT
>TRBJ2-7|TRBV4-3|few|-
CASSQESVDYYEQYF
TGCGCCAGCAGCCAAGAATCAGTCGATTACTACGAGCAGTACTTC
>TRBJ2-3|TRBV12-3/TRBV12-4|few|-
CATDPGGGRTDTQYF
TGTGCCACCGACCCCGGGGGTGGTCGCACAGATACGCAGTATTTT
>TRBJ2-7|TRBV5-1|few|TRBD1
CASSFGQGVEQYF
TGCGCCAGCAGCTTCGGACAGGGGGTCGAGCAGTACTTC
>TRBJ2-3|TRBV29-1|-|-
CSAEPSTDTQYF
TGCAGCGCCGAACCTAGCACAGATACGCAGTATTTT
>TRBJ2-1|TRBV10-3|-|-
CAIRTTSYNEQFF
TGTGCCATCAGGACGACTTCCTACAATGAGCAGTTCTTC
>TRBJ1-1|TRBV19|few|-
CASTLTGVTEAFF
TGTGCCAGTACCCTCACGGGAGTTACTGAAGCTTTCTTT
>TRBJ1-1|TRBV13|-|TRBD1
CASSLGTGRAFF
TGTGCCAGCAGCTTGGGGACAGGAAGGGCTTTCTTT
>TRBJ2-5|TRBV10-3|few|-
CAIKVGETQYF
TGTGCCATAAAGGTTGGCGAGACCCAGTACTTC